These T cell receptor beta chains were read from a single sample in a study of cytomegalovirus exposure and HLA in healthy donors. Method: immunoSEQ multiplex PCR; TCRdb's copy keeps in-frame clones and lacks some. The sample lists under 200,000 clones, 10% to 15% seen once, with 7.8% in the top ten. The sample comprised PBMCs. These receptors were collected from a man aged 45-65 years in good health and CMV-seropositive. The CDR3 runs from the conserved cysteine through the conserved F or W. D genes are given only for firm matches. Clone size is given for some rows only: seen once, a few or many times, or a class if the clone is expanded.

length	V	size	J	D	DNA	CDR3
13	TRBV27	few	TRBJ2-5	-	TGTGCCAGCAGTCTTTTCAGGGGAGAGACCCAGTACTTC	CASSLFRGETQYF
15	TRBV5-4	-	TRBJ2-3	TRBD2	TGTGCCAGCCCCTCGGCGGGGGGCCTGACAGATACGCAGTATTTT	CASPSAGGLTDTQYF
16	TRBV5-1	-	TRBJ2-1	TRBD2	TGCGCCAGCAGCCCGATTCTAGGCGGGGGGAACAATGAGCAGTTCTTC	CASSPILGGGNNEQFF
16	TRBV5-1	-	TRBJ2-3	-	TGCGCCAGCAGCTCCTCGACTTTTAGGCGCACAGATACGCAGTATTTT	CASSSSTFRRTDTQYF
13	TRBV30	-	TRBJ2-3	TRBD2	TGTGCCTGGGGTAGCGGGGGACCTGATACGCAGTATTTT	CAWGSGGPDTQYF
14	TRBV5-1	-	TRBJ2-5	TRBD1	TGCGCCAGCAGCCGCCGGGACAGGGTAGAGACCCAGTACTTC	CASSRRDRVETQYF
15	TRBV9	few	TRBJ2-1	TRBD2	TGTGCCAGCAGCGTTACCCAGCGGGGCCGAAATGAGCAGTTCTTC	CASSVTQRGRNEQFF
14	TRBV27	-	TRBJ1-2	TRBD1	TGTGCCAGCAGTCCGACAGGGACGAACTATGGCTACACCTTC	CASSPTGTNYGYTF
15	TRBV10-3	few	TRBJ1-4	-	TGTGCCAGCGGGACCTCGCAAAAGTCTAGTGAAAAACTGTTTTTT	CASGTSQKSSEKLFF
17	TRBV9	-	TRBJ2-2	-	TGTGCCAGCAGCGTTCGGGGGGACAGGACGAACACCGGGGAGCTGTTTTTT	CASSVRGDRTNTGELFF
15	TRBV2	few	TRBJ1-3	-	TGTGCCAGCAGTGTAAGAGCGGGGGGAGGAAACACCATATATTTT	CASSVRAGGGNTIYF
11	TRBV5-4	-	TRBJ1-2	-	TGTGCCAGCAGCGGGGGGTCGGGCACCTCCTTC	CASSGGSGTSF
15	TRBV5-1	few	TRBJ2-5	-	TGCGCCAGCAGCTTGGCCGCCAGGGGCCAAGAGACCCAGTACTTC	CASSLAARGQETQYF
14	TRBV9	-	TRBJ2-3	-	TGTGCCAGCAACCGGGGGAGTAACTTGGATACGCAGTATTTT	CASNRGSNLDTQYF
13	TRBV6-5	-	TRBJ1-6	TRBD1	TGTGCCAGCAGAGACAGGGGCGGGTCACCCCTCCACTTT	CASRDRGGSPLHF
15	TRBV6-1	-	TRBJ2-3	TRBD1	TGTGCCACCACCTGGGGACAGGGAAACACAGATACGCAGTATTTT	CATTWGQGNTDTQYF
15	TRBV6-1	-	TRBJ2-5	-	TGTGCCAGCAGTGAAATTTGGGGACACCCCGTCGTCCAGTACTTC	CASSEIWGHPVVQYF
12	TRBV29-1	few	TRBJ1-2	-	TGCAGCGTTTACGGAGCTAACTATGGCTACACCTTC	CSVYGANYGYTF
12	TRBV2	-	TRBJ2-7	-	TGTGCCGCCTCATACAGATTTTACGAGCAGTACTTC	CAASYRFYEQYF
13	TRBV13	few	TRBJ1-5	-	TGTGCCAGCAGCGCAGGGAGCAATCAGCCCCAGCATTTT	CASSAGSNQPQHF
13	TRBV28	few	TRBJ2-7	-	TGTGCCAGCAGTATTCAAAAGCCCTACGAGCAGTACTTC	CASSIQKPYEQYF
16	TRBV10-2	-	TRBJ1-1	-	TGCGCCAGCAGTGAGGTATCAGGGCATAGGGGCACTGAAGCTTTCTTT	CASSEVSGHRGTEAFF
16	TRBV7-9	few	TRBJ2-5	TRBD2	TGTGCCAGCCCCCGAAGCGGGGGATCCCTCCAAGAGACCCAGTACTTC	CASPRSGGSLQETQYF
15	TRBV19	-	TRBJ2-4	-	TGTGCCAGCTCAGGACAGATCCTAGCCAAAAACATTCAGTACTTC	CASSGQILAKNIQYF
14	TRBV4-3	-	TRBJ1-4	-	TGCGCCAGCAGCCCGGGGATAGGCGGTGAAAAACTGTTTTTT	CASSPGIGGEKLFF
14	TRBV6-6	-	TRBJ2-5	TRBD2	TGTGCCAGCAGTTACTCGACTAGCTGGGAGACCCAGTACTTC	CASSYSTSWETQYF
16	TRBV5-1	-	TRBJ2-5	TRBD2	TGCGCCAGCAGCTCTAGCGGGGGGGCTGTCAAAGAGACCCAGTACTTC	CASSSSGGAVKETQYF
15	TRBV28	few	TRBJ2-3	TRBD2	TGTGCCAGCAGTAGCTCTAGCGGTGCCTGGGGTACGCAGTATTTT	CASSSSSGAWGTQYF